This passage covers 27 T cell receptor beta chains from one sample sequenced in a study of shared clonotypes between healthy human individuals. The naive CD8 subset, CD45RO-negative cells positively selected for CCR7, excluded terminally differentiated effector memory CD45RA+ cells. Data came from immunoSEQ multiplex PCR; TCRdb stores just in-frame clones and leaves some out. Of around 1,900,000 clones in the sample, around 95% were seen once. Sequenced: naive CD8+ T cells from PBMCs. The source of these receptors is a man aged 18-30 years in good health. Some clones in this sample may be carry-over from other donors' samples.

This clone was counted a single time. This rearrangement joins TRBV5-1 to TRBJ1-1; 9 bases fit TRBD1. V lost 3 bases, J lost 3 bases, and 3 bases stayed unmatched. This CDR3 is 14 amino acids long. The germline CDR1 and CDR2 sequences are SGHRS and YFSETQ. The CDR3 DNA is TGCGCCAGCAGCTCCACAGGGGGCGACACTGAAGCTTTCTTT. Its translation: CASSSTGGDTEAFF.

J is TRBJ2-7 and V is TRBV19; 7 nucleotides match TRBD2. Trimming cost V 4 bases and J 4 bases; bases outside gene matches: 10. Germline CDR1 reads LNHDA; CDR2 reads SQIVND (reference sequence). The CDR3 contains 15 residues. The CDR3 protein is CASSTLAVPDYEQYF. DNA of the CDR3: TGTGCCAGTAGTACCCTAGCGGTCCCCGATTACGAGCAGTACTTC.

This clone came up once. The chain employs TRBV28 and TRBJ2-7; 9 bases match TRBD1. Trimming at V came to 6 bases and at J to 0 bases, leaving 3 bases not matched to a gene. Germline lookup yields CDR1 MDHEN and CDR2 SYDVKM. The CDR3 runs 14 residues. In DNA form, the CDR3 reads TGTGCCAGCAGGGCGGGACAGGGCTCCTACGAGCAGTACTTC. Protein product: CASRAGQGSYEQYF.

J is TRBJ1-2 and V is TRBV27; TRBD1 matches 8 bases. This CDR3 comprises 14 residues. J lost 3 bases, V lost 6 bases, and 6 bases had no gene match. The germline CDR1 and CDR2 sequences are MNHEY and SMNVEV (reference sequence). As DNA, the CDR3 is TGTGCCAGCAGCCCTCAGGGGGCTTACTATGGCTACACCTTC. Protein: CASSPQGAYYGYTF.

V is TRBV28 and J is TRBJ1-6; tentatively, D is TRBD1 (5 bases). This CDR3 spans 16 amino acids. The germline V gene has CDR1 MDHEN and CDR2 SYDVKM. The germline V and J ends were trimmed by 5 bases and 4 bases, with 15 bases remaining between them. As DNA, the CDR3 is TGTGCCAGCAGTACACTACGGGACTCTTATAATTCACCCCTCCACTTT. As protein: CASSTLRDSYNSPLHF. Together with reference TRBV28 and TRBJ1-6, the CDR3 gives the full variable domain: DVKVTQSSRYLVKRTGEKVFLECVQDMDHENMFWYRQDPGLGLRLIYFSYDVKMKEKGDIPEGYSVSREKKERFSLILESASTNQTSMYLCASSTLRDSYNSPLHFGNGTRLTVT.

The CDR3 loop is CASSSGGLPSYNEQFF. In DNA, the CDR3 is TGTGCCAGCAGCAGCGGGGGACTACCCTCCTACAATGAGCAGTTCTTC. The chain carries TRBV21-1 and TRBJ2-1; TRBD2 is the table's D call and was not checked against the DNA. TRBV21-1 is a listed pseudogene. CDR3 length: 16 residues.

This chain links TRBV6-1 with TRBJ1-5; perhaps TRBD1 as D (5 bases). This CDR3 has 17 amino acids. Per the germline V gene, CDR1 is MNHNS and CDR2 is SASEGT. V lost 0 bases, J lost 0 bases, and 12 bases lay in between. CDR3 protein: CASSEARGDYSNQPQHF. DNA of the CDR3: TGTGCCAGCAGTGAAGCGAGGGGCGATTATAGCAATCAGCCCCAGCATTTT.

A remark on this clone: Other nucleotide sequences from this sample produce the same CDR3. The genes are TRBV2 and TRBJ2-7; D gene ambiguous. This CDR3 comprises 12 residues. Germline V lookup: CDR1 SNHLY, CDR2 FYNNEI. The V end lost 1 base, the J end lost 2 bases, and 3 bases lay between the germline ends. Here the CDR3 DNA reads TGTGCCAGCAGTGAAGGACCCTACGAGCAGTACTTC. Translation: CASSEGPYEQYF.

The chain joins TRBV6-1 to TRBJ2-7, with 10 positions matching TRBD2. Germline V gene data show CDR1 as MNHNS and CDR2 as SASEGT. The CDR3 loop spans 15 amino acids. J gave up 4 bases and V 2 bases, and 5 bases lay outside the gene matches. This CDR3 is CASSERAGGRYEQYF. Here the CDR3 DNA reads TGTGCCAGCAGTGAAAGAGCGGGAGGGAGGTACGAGCAGTACTTC.

V gene TRBV7-9 combines with J gene TRBJ1-1; TRBD1 is a possible D gene (5 bases). The germline gives CDR1 SEHNR, CDR2 FQNEAQ (reference sequence). The length of the CDR3 is 15 residues. V dropped 0 bases and J dropped 10 bases, with 18 bases sitting between them. CDR3 in DNA: TGTGCCAGCAGCTTAGCCCCGGGACCCCCAAATGCAGCTTTCTTT. Its translation: CASSLAPGPPNAAFF.

The CDR3 spells CASSVAGPGTDTQYF. CDR3 sequence (DNA): TGTGCCAGCAGCGTTGCGGGTCCGGGCACAGATACGCAGTATTTT. The V and J genes are TRBV9 and TRBJ2-3; D may be TRBD2 (5 bases). Between the trimmed V and J ends, which lost 2 bases and 1 base, there was a span of 11 bases. Germline V gene data show CDR1 as SGDLS and CDR2 as YYNGEE. CDR3 length: 15 amino acids.

The chain recombines TRBV9 with TRBJ2-4, with D uncertain. The CDR3 is made up of 13 amino acids. The germline V and J ends were trimmed by 4 bases and 5 bases, with 10 bases remaining between them. Germline CDR1 SGDLS, CDR2 YYNGEE. Written as DNA, the CDR3 is TGTGCCAGCAGCTCAGCCCTACAAAACATTCAGTACTTC. Amino acids: CASSSALQNIQYF.

This clone was picked up one time. The chain carries TRBV19 and TRBJ1-1; D remains ambiguous. CDR1 is LNHDA, CDR2 SQIVND, per germline (reference sequence). Trimming cost V 1 base and J 11 bases, with 17 bases left between them. The CDR3 sequence is 14 residues long. CDR3 nucleotides: TGTGCCAGTAGTATAGGGGAAACATCCGGGGAGGCTTTCTTT. Translating it yields CASSIGETSGEAFF.

There are a few counts of this clone. The rearrangement uses TRBV5-1 and TRBJ2-7; the D gene is possibly TRBD1 (5 bases). The CDR3 totals 15 residues. Looked up from germline, CDR1 is SGHRS and CDR2 is YFSETQ. Trimming shortened V by 0 bases and J by 3 bases, and 13 bases separated the two germline ends. The CDR3 protein is CASSLENHRFYEQYF. Written as DNA, the CDR3 is TGCGCCAGCAGCTTGGAAAATCACAGGTTCTACGAGCAGTACTTC.

The chain couples TRBV2 to TRBJ2-7; 7 bases are a match to TRBD1. The V gene's germline CDR1 is SNHLY and CDR2 FYNNEI. The CDR3 has 18 amino acids. J gave up 1 base and V 5 bases, and 17 bases lay outside the gene matches. The CDR3 DNA is TGTGCCAGCAGTCTCCTAGGGGGCTACGAAGGGCCATCCTACGAGCAGTACTTC. Translated: CASSLLGGYEGPSYEQYF. The full variable domain, in which reference TRBV2 and TRBJ2-7 provide the parts outside the CDR3, is EPEVTQTPSHQVTQMGQEVILRCVPISNHLYFYWYRQILGQKVEFLVSFYNNEISEKSEIFDDQFSVERPDGSNFTLKIRSTKLEDSAMYFCASSLLGGYEGPSYEQYFGPGTRLTVT.

The V call is TRBV5-1, the J call TRBJ2-7; D is undetermined. Trimming removed 0 bases at V and 0 bases at J, with 7 bases between. The CDR3 consists of 14 residues. Germline CDR1 reads SGHRS; CDR2 reads YFSETQ. The CDR3 sequence: CASSLVAYSYEQYF. DNA of the CDR3: TGCGCCAGCAGCTTGGTGGCGTACTCCTACGAGCAGTACTTC.

Of note for this clone: This sample also contains other DNA sequences that code for the same CDR3. The V call is TRBV27, the J call TRBJ1-5, with 8 bases matching TRBD1. CDR1 is MNHEY, CDR2 SMNVEV, per germline (reference sequence). The V and J ends lost 2 bases and 6 bases, in that order; junction bases with no gene match: 3. CDR3 size: 14 residues. In nucleotides, the CDR3 is TGTGCCAGCAGTTTAGACAGGGGCAGTCAGCCCCAGCATTTT. Its translation: CASSLDRGSQPQHF.

The chain carries TRBV28 and TRBJ1-5; a weak D match, TRBD1 (5 bases). This CDR3 comprises 13 residues. The germline V gene encodes CDR1 MDHEN and CDR2 SYDVKM. The germline V and J ends were trimmed by 3 bases and 7 bases, with 10 bases remaining between them. CDR3 in amino acids: CASSFQGSQPQHF. CDR3 DNA sequence: TGTGCCAGCAGTTTTCAGGGAAGCCAGCCCCAGCATTTT.

This chain connects TRBV27 to TRBJ1-2; no firm D call. This CDR3 has 14 residues. Germline-derived CDR1 and CDR2 are MNHEY and SMNVEV (reference sequence). The ends were cut back, 2 bases at V and 6 bases at J, with 13 bases in the middle. This chain's CDR3 is CASSLTALLHGYTF. The DNA of the CDR3 is TGTGCCAGCAGTTTAACGGCCCTTTTGCATGGCTACACCTTC.

V is TRBV10-3 and J is TRBJ2-2; weak D call: TRBD1 (5 bases). Germline values: CDR1 ENHRY, CDR2 SYGVKD. V lost 2 bases to trimming and J lost 6 bases, with 13 bases between them. The CDR3 loop spans 15 amino acids. In DNA, the CDR3 is TGTGCCATCAGTGAGGACAAACAGGTAGCCGGGGAGCTGTTTTTT. It is translated as CAISEDKQVAGELFF.

Worth noting for this clone: The same CDR3 is also encoded by other DNA sequences in this sample. The chain links TRBV28 to TRBJ2-5, with a tentative D call TRBD1 (5 bases). CDR1 MDHEN and CDR2 SYDVKM come from the germline V gene. This CDR3 contains 13 residues. V dropped 1 base and J dropped 3 bases, with 6 bases sitting between them. The DNA of the CDR3 is TGTGCCAGCAGTTTATCCAGGGAAGAGACCCAGTACTTC. Translation gives CASSLSREETQYF.

This clone was counted between two and nine times. V and J are TRBV7-9 and TRBJ2-1; TRBD2 is a possible D gene (7 bases). CDR3 length equals 11 residues. CDR1 and CDR2 (germline): SEHNR, FQNEAQ (reference sequence). With 8 bases removed from V and 9 bases from J, the gap between germline ends came to 11 bases. CDR3 protein: CASRGASEQFF. The CDR3 DNA sequence: TGTGCCAGCCGGGGGGCGAGTGAGCAGTTCTTC.

This chain uses TRBV11-1 with TRBJ1-1, with TRBD1 as a possible D gene (6 bases). Deletions cut 2 bases from V and 3 bases from J, with 13 bases between. The CDR3 length is 15 residues. Germline loops: CDR1 SGHAT, CDR2 FQDESV (reference sequence). The DNA for the CDR3 is TGTGCCAGCAGCTTATCGCAAGGACAGTACACTGAAGCTTTCTTT. Protein sequence: CASSLSQGQYTEAFF.

This clone has a single count. Other nucleotide sequences in the sample specify the same CDR3. The chain has TRBV11-2 and TRBJ1-1; no clear D gene. V shed 1 base and J shed 0 bases, with 6 bases lying between them. The CDR3 is 14 amino acids. The germline V gene encodes CDR1 SGHAT and CDR2 FQNNGV. The CDR3 bases are TGTGCCAGCAGCTTAGGGCGGATGAACACTGAAGCTTTCTTT. This codes for CASSLGRMNTEAFF.

This chain joins TRBV29-1 and TRBJ2-3; D not resolved. CDR1 is SQVTM and CDR2 is ANQGSEA in the germline V gene. The CDR3 is made up of 11 amino acids. The V gene lost 7 bases and the J gene lost 7 bases, with 12 bases spanning the gap. The CDR3 region is CSGQITYTQYF. The CDR3 coding sequence is TGCAGCGGCCAGATCACCTATACGCAGTATTTT.

Turning to this clone: The identical CDR3 is also encoded by other nucleotide sequences in the sample. The rearrangement uses TRBV4-1 and TRBJ2-1; no reliable D call. In germline, CDR1 is MGHRA, CDR2 YSYEKL. The CDR3 totals 15 residues. Trimming took off 4 bases at V and 0 bases at J, with 10 bases between the two ends. Written as DNA, the CDR3 is TGCGCCAGCAGCCCCGGGCTCGCCTCCTACAATGAGCAGTTCTTC. It is translated as CASSPGLASYNEQFF.

The genes are TRBV14 and TRBJ1-1; TRBD1 aligns across 7 bases. The CDR3 consists of 14 residues. The J segment lost 3 bases and the V segment lost 3 bases, leaving 4 bases of the junction unmatched. Germline values: CDR1 SGHDN, CDR2 FVKESK. DNA for the CDR3: TGTGCCAGCAGCCAGGGACAGCCTTACACTGAAGCTTTCTTT. Its protein product is CASSQGQPYTEAFF.